This T cell receptor (beta chain) was retrieved from a study of response to subunit inactivated influenza vaccine. TCRdb reprocessed the RT-PCR reads with MiXCR, giving one entry per CDR3 protein. The table shows over 150,000 distinct CDR3 sequences, with about 10% occurring only once. The CDR3 contains 16 residues. J gave up 5 bases and V 4 bases, and 12 bases lay outside the gene matches. Germline values: CDR1 SEHNR, CDR2 FQNEAQ (reference sequence). V gene TRBV7-9 combines with J gene TRBJ2-7; 9 nucleotides agree with TRBD1. This receptor was taken from a man aged 50 to 69 who received an inactivated influenza vaccine. Sample: CD8+ T cells sorted from PBMCs, taken around 25 months after vaccination. The CDR3 reads CASSSPGQGIPHEQYF. The CDR3 DNA reads TGTGCCAGCAGCTCGCCTGGACAGGGGATTCCCCACGAGCAGTACTTC.